The 17 T cell receptor beta chains in this list originate from one sample, sequenced in a study of CD8+ T cells in alopecia areata. RNA extraction was followed by reverse transcription into cDNA, which acted as the sequencing template. Some clones are missing from TCRdb's copy, which holds only in-frame ones; the method was immunoSEQ multiplex PCR. The table lists about 1,700 clones, with no singletons. Cells from pooled cutaneous lymph nodes were sorted by CD4, CD8alpha, NKG2D, NKG2ACE and other markers. The sample was CD8+ T cells sorted from a lymph node. Source of these receptors: a C3H/HeJ mouse with alopecia areata. MHC haplotype: H2-k.

This clone has a count of ten or more. Each gene name is a mouse one. The read ends 4 residues shy of where the CDR3 ends; the end is completed using the germline J gene. The chain joins TRBV1 to TRBJ2-3; 11 bases align to TRBD2. The germline V gene has CDR1 NSQYPW and CDR2 LRSPGD (reference sequence). There are 15 residues in the CDR3. Trimming removed 3 bases from V and 3 bases from J; junction bases left unmatched: 2. CDR3 in amino acids: CTCSATGGAAETLYF. Partial CDR3 DNA: TGCACCTGCAGTGCTACTGGGGGGGCAGCAGAA.

This clone was counted many times. Mouse names are used for the genes. The sequence runs out 4 residues before the end of the CDR3; the remainder is reconstructed from the germline J gene. This rearrangement joins TRBV1 to TRBJ2-1, with TRBD1 as a possible D gene (7 bases). The CDR3 sequence is 16 residues long. The germline gives CDR1 NSQYPW, CDR2 LRSPGD (reference sequence). V lost 0 bases and J lost 0, with 9 bases in between. CDR3 in amino acids: CTCSADRGVNYAEQFF. CDR3 DNA, as far as it was read: TGCACCTGCAGTGCAGACAGGGGGGTTAACTATGCT.

For this clone: Genes here carry mouse names. The sequence runs out 4 residues before the end of the CDR3; the remainder is reconstructed from the germline J gene. The chain recombines TRBV5 with TRBJ2-7; D may be TRBD1 (6 bases). This CDR3 comprises 13 residues. The V gene's germline CDR1 is LGHNA and CDR2 YNLKQL (reference sequence). Trimming left V 4 bases short and J 1 base short, with 8 bases between. Incomplete CDR3 DNA: TGTGCCAGCAGCCCGGGACAATCCTAT. The encoded protein is CASSPGQSY. From start to end, the CDR3 is CASSPGQSYEQYF.

This clone was counted a few times. The gene names here belong to mouse. The observed sequence ends 4 residues before the CDR3 terminus, with the missing tail filled in from the germline J gene. V and J are TRBV19 and TRBJ2-5, with D possibly TRBD2 on 6 matching bases. V lost 4 bases to trimming and J lost 0 bases, with 12 bases between them. The CDR3 length is 15 residues. CDR1 and CDR2 (germline): FNHDT, SITEND (reference sequence). CDR3 in amino acids: CASSSSGDNQDTQYF. CDR3 bases read: TGTGCCAGCAGTTCCTCTGGGGATAACCAAGAC.

There are a few counts of this clone. The genes and germline here are from mouse. Read data end 4 residues before the CDR3 end; the end is taken from the germline J gene. The chain is built from TRBV14 and TRBJ2-5; TRBD1 matches at 9 bases. The CDR3 sequence is 13 residues long. Germline lookup yields CDR1 SGHDT and CDR2 FRDEAV. CDR3 DNA (partial): TGTGCCAGCAGCCGGGACAGGGAAGAC. The encoded protein is CASSRDRED. The CDR3 in full is CASSRDREDTQYF.

By sample fraction, this clone is medium-sized. The gene symbols are mouse symbols. The read comes to an end 4 residues before the CDR3 does, leaving the germline J gene to fill in the end. The chain joins TRBV14 to TRBJ1-2; D might be TRBD1 (5 bases). Trimming pared 3 bases from V and 0 bases from J, leaving 6 bases between. CDR1 is SGHDT and CDR2 is FRDEAV in the germline V gene. This CDR3 contains 13 residues. CDR3 DNA (partial): TGTGCCAGCAGTTGGGGGGCAAACTCC. This translates into CASSWGANS. The full CDR3 protein is CASSWGANSDYTF.

This clone was counted many times. The gene names given are mouse names. The CDR3 end falls 4 residues outside the read, so it is completed with the germline J gene. The chain recombines TRBV31 with TRBJ1-2, with TRBD1 as a possible D gene (6 bases). V was clipped by 2 bases and J by 0 bases, with 10 bases between them. The CDR3 extends over 14 amino acids. Germline-derived CDR1 and CDR2 are GKSSPN and SITVG. CDR3: CAWSKDRANSDYTF. Incomplete CDR3 DNA: TGTGCCTGGAGTAAGGACAGAGCAAACTCC.

There are many counts of this clone. These gene names are mouse names. The DNA read from the CDR3 is TGTGCCAGCAGTGACTCAGGGAGGACA. As protein: CASSDSGRT. The CDR3 in its entirety is CASSDSGRTEVFF. The chain uses TRBV13-1 and TRBJ1-1, with a tentative D call TRBD1 (5 bases). The CDR3 end falls 4 residues outside the read, so it is completed with the germline J gene. The CDR3 sequence is 13 residues long. Looked up from germline, CDR1 is NSHNY and CDR2 is SYGAGN.

This clone was observed many times. Mouse names are used for the genes. Coverage ceases 4 residues before the CDR3 finishes, and the germline J gene fills in the end. The rearrangement uses TRBV1 and TRBJ2-7; 11 nucleotides agree with TRBD2. CDR3 length: 15 amino acids. The germline V gene has CDR1 NSQYPW and CDR2 LRSPGD (reference sequence). The DNA read from the CDR3 is TGCACCTGCAGTGCAAAACTGGGGGGGCTTGAT. Its protein product is CTCSAKLGGLD. In full, the CDR3 is CTCSAKLGGLDEQYF. Combining the CDR3 with reference TRBV1 and TRBJ2-7 gives the whole variable domain VTLLEQNPRWRLVPRGQAVNLRCILKNSQYPWMSWYQQDLQKQLQWLFTLRSPGDKEVKSLPGADYLATRVTDTELRLQVANMSQGRTLYCTCSAKLGGLDEQYFGPGTRLTVL.

Notes on this clone: The gene names here belong to mouse. The observed sequence ends 4 residues before the CDR3 terminus, with the missing tail filled in from the germline J gene. The genes are TRBV5 and TRBJ2-2; D unresolved. The V and J ends lost 4 bases and 0 bases respectively, with 9 bases between them. Germline lookup yields CDR1 LGHNA and CDR2 YNLKQL (reference sequence). The CDR3 has 15 residues. The CDR3: CASSRDIANTGQLYF. The covered CDR3 bases are TGTGCCAGCAGCCGAGACATCGCAAACACCGGG.

Points on this clone: Mouse gene names and germline throughout. The CDR3 sequence: CTCSTTGGKAEQFF. The CDR3 bases that were read are TGCACCTGCAGTACGACAGGGGGAAAGGCT. The V call is TRBV1, the J call TRBJ2-1, with 9 bases identical to TRBD1. The read is 4 residues too short to cover the CDR3 end, so that end is filled in from the germline J gene. Germline lookup yields CDR1 NSQYPW and CDR2 LRSPGD (reference sequence). The CDR3 consists of 14 residues.

This clone was detected only a few times. Any gene name here is a mouse gene name. Read coverage stops 4 residues before the CDR3 terminus; the germline J gene supplies the remainder. The chain links TRBV19 to TRBJ1-2; TRBD1 matches at 7 bases. With V trimmed by 4 bases and J by 0 bases, 3 bases remained unmatched. The CDR3 consists of 14 residues. The germline CDR1 and CDR2 sequences are FNHDT and SITEND (reference sequence). The covered CDR3 bases are TGTGCCAGCAGTCGGGACAGAACAAACTCC. Translation: CASSRDRTNS. The full CDR3 protein is CASSRDRTNSDYTF.

About this clone: Mouse gene names and germline throughout. The sequence runs out 4 residues before the end of the CDR3; the remainder is reconstructed from the germline J gene. The genes are TRBV19 and TRBJ2-2, with a weak D call TRBD2 (6 bases). Germline-derived CDR1 and CDR2 are FNHDT and SITEND (reference sequence). The CDR3 covers 16 residues. V was cut by 5 bases and J by 0 bases, with 14 bases left in between. The CDR3 here is CASSRRLVSNTGQLYF. The DNA read from the CDR3 is TGTGCCAGCAGCCGCCGACTGGTATCAAACACCGGG. Full variable domain (missing parts from reference TRBV19 and TRBJ2-2): GGIITQTPKFLIGQEGQKLTLKCQQNFNHDTMYWYRQDSGKGLRLIYYSITENDLQKGDLSEGYDASREKKSSFSLTVTSAQKNEMAVFLCASSRRLVSNTGQLYFGEGSKLTVL.

A word on this clone: The gene names given are mouse names. The read falls 4 residues short of the CDR3 end, and the missing part is taken from the germline J gene. The chain combines TRBV5 with TRBJ2-3; 7 bases are a match to TRBD1. With 4 bases clipped from V and 0 bases from J, the junction kept 7 bases outside the gene matches. The length of the CDR3 is 16 residues. CDR1 is LGHNA and CDR2 is YNLKQL in the germline V gene (reference sequence). CDR3 bases read: TGTGCCAGCAGCCCCTCGGGACAGACTAGTGCAGAA. It translates to CASSPSGQTSAE. The entire CDR3 protein reads CASSPSGQTSAETLYF.

A few counts support this clone. Mouse gene names and germline throughout. The DNA ends 4 residues before the CDR3 does, and the rest of the CDR3 is filled in from the germline J gene. This chain joins TRBV13-3 and TRBJ2-7; 13 positions agree with TRBD2. CDR3 length: 16 residues. CDR1 and CDR2 from the germline V gene are NNHDY and SYVADS. The V gene end was trimmed by 5 bases and the J gene end by 0 bases; junction bases not matched to a gene: 5. The sequenced CDR3 bases are TGTGCCAGCAGCTGGGACTGGGGGGGGAGCTCCTAT. Translated: CASSWDWGGSSY. The full CDR3 protein is CASSWDWGGSSYEQYF.

This clone came up many times. Mouse names are used for the genes. Read sequence stops 4 residues before the CDR3 end, and the germline J gene provides the missing end. The chain employs TRBV13-2 and TRBJ2-7; 9 bases are shared with TRBD1. CDR3 size: 14 residues. CDR1 is NNHNN and CDR2 is SYGAGS in the germline V gene (reference sequence). The covered CDR3 bases are TGTGCCAGCGGTGATGCGGGACAGGGATAT. Translated: CASGDAGQGY. The entire CDR3 is CASGDAGQGYEQYF.

This clone was recorded at least ten times. Mouse germline and gene names are used. The read falls 4 residues short of the CDR3 end, and the missing part is taken from the germline J gene. The rearrangement uses TRBV3 and TRBJ2-1; D gene ambiguous. V lost 2 bases and J lost 5, with 10 bases in between. The CDR3 covers 14 residues. Germline CDR1 reads SNHLY; CDR2 reads FYNGKV (reference sequence). The CDR3 loop is CASSLQAVDAEQFF. Partial CDR3 DNA: TGTGCCAGCAGCTTACAGGCAGTGGATGCT.